The source of this T cell receptor (beta chain) is a study of OX40 agonist ivuxolimab in advanced cancers. Overall study context: An agonistic human IgG2 monoclonal antibody against OX40 (CD134) was given. Study results and limitations: CD4+ and CD8+ T cells in blood underwent clonal expansion by week 6 at 0.1 to 3.0 mg/kg. Partial responders at 0.1-3.0 mg/kg had among the lowest clonal expansion.

This CDR3 comprises 15 residues. With V trimmed by 3 bases and J by 5 bases, 7 bases remained unmatched. The germline CDR1 and CDR2 sequences are LNHDA and SQIVND (reference sequence). Only in-frame clones appear in the TCRdb table, and some are missing; sequencing was by immunoSEQ multiplex PCR. This table holds more than 65,000 clones, around 94% found once. Autoimmune disease history or systemic immunosuppression was exclusionary. As for this clone: The antigen remains unidentified.

The TCR was taken from an adult with an advanced solid tumor such as melanoma, head and neck, liver or kidney cancer. V is TRBV19 and J is TRBJ1-1, with 9 bases lining up with TRBD1. This specimen was CD4+ or CD8+ T cells sorted from blood, taken in a trial of the OX40 agonist ivuxolimab. The CDR3 DNA follows: TGTGCCAGTAGTATCTTAGACAGGGGGGATACTGAAGCTTTCTTT. Protein sequence: CASSILDRGDTEAFF. Supplemented by reference TRBV19 and TRBJ1-1, the full variable domain reads DGGITQSPKYLFRKEGQNVTLSCEQNLNHDAMYWYRQDPGQGLRLIYYSQIVNDFQKGDIAEGYSVSREKKESFPLTVTSAQKNPTAFYLCASSILDRGDTEAFFGQGTRLTVV.